Included here is one T cell receptor beta chain sequence, with context. This sample is part of a study of blood T cell repertoires in COVID-19. Turning to the study itself: Sites in the United States, Italy and Spain provided acute and convalescent COVID-19 samples. T cells, B-cell-depleted T cells, or PBMCs provided the cDNA or gDNA that served as material.

Original handling: Counts of nucleated cells, estimated from reference gene primer amplification, were obtained. Repertoires were generated with immunoSEQ multiplex PCR, while TCRdb's copy carries only in-frame clones and drops some. V, J and clone size are taken as reported in that table, and D and trimming were inferred from the DNA itself. The sample lists 200,000 or so clones, roughly 85% seen once, with under 5.5% in the top ten. The V gene end was trimmed by 0 bases and the J gene end by 3 bases; junction bases not matched to a gene: 3. Germline V gene lookup returns CDR1 LGHNA and CDR2 YNFKEQ. This CDR3 is 16 amino acids long.

The source is a woman aged 25 to 45 with acute or convalescent COVID-19. The sequenced material came from peripheral blood. The chain joins TRBV4-2 to TRBJ2-2, with 8 bases identical to TRBD2. The CDR3 reads CASSQDSGGYTGELFF. In DNA, the CDR3 is TGTGCCAGCAGCCAAGACAGCGGGGGTTACACCGGGGAGCTGTTTTTT.